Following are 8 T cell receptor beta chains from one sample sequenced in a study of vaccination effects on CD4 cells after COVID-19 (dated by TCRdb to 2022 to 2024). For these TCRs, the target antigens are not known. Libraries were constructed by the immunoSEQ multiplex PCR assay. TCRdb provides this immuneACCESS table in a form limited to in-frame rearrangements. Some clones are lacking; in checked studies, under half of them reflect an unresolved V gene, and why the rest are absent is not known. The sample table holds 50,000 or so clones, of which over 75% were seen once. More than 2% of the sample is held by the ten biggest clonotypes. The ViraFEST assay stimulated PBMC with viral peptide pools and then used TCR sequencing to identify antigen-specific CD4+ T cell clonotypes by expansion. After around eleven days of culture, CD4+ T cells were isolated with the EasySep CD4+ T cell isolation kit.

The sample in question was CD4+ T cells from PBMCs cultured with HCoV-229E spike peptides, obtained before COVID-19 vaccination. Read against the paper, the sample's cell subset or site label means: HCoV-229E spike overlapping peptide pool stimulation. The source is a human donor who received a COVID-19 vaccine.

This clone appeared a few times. The DNA for the CDR3 is TGCGCCAGCAGCCCCGGATTGGACAGGGGATCTTATTCACCCCTCCACTTT. It translates to CASSPGLDRGSYSPLHF. V gene TRBV4-1 combines with J gene TRBJ1-6, with 9 nucleotides matching TRBD1. Germline V gene sequence: CDR1 MGHRA, CDR2 YSYEKL. The ends lost 4 bases at V and 8 bases at J; junction bases unmatched: 12. The CDR3 runs 17 residues.

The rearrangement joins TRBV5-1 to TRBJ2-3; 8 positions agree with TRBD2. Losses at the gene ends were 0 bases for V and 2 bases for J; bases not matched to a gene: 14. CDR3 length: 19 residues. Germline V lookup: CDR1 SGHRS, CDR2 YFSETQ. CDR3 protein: CASSLGSAGGLPVTDTQYF. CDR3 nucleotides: TGCGCCAGCAGCTTGGGCTCGGCGGGGGGCCTACCCGTCACAGATACGCAGTATTTT.

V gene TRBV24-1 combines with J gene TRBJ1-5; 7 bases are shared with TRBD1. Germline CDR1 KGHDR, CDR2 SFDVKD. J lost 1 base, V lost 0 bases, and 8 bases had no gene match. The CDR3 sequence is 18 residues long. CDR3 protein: CATSDLLKGTDSNQPQHF. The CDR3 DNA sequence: TGTGCCACCAGTGATTTGTTAAAGGGGACAGACAGCAATCAGCCCCAGCATTTT.

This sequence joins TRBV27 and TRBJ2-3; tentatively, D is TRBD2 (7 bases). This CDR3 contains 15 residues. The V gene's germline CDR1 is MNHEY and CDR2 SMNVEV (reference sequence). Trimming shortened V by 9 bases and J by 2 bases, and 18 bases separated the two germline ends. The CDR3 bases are TGTGCCAGTGGGGAGGTGGGGGGGCCCACAGATACGCAGTATTTT. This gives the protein CASGEVGGPTDTQYF.

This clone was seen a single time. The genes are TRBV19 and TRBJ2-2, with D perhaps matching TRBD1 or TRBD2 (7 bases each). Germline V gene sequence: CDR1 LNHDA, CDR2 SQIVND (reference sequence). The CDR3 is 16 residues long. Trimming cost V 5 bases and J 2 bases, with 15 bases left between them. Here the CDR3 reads CASSPGGGANTGELFF. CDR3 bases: TGTGCCAGTAGTCCAGGGGGAGGGGCCAACACCGGGGAGCTGTTTTTT. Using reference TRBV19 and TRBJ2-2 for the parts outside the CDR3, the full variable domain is DGGITQSPKYLFRKEGQNVTLSCEQNLNHDAMYWYRQDPGQGLRLIYYSQIVNDFQKGDIAEGYSVSREKKESFPLTVTSAQKNPTAFYLCASSPGGGANTGELFFGEGSRLTVL.

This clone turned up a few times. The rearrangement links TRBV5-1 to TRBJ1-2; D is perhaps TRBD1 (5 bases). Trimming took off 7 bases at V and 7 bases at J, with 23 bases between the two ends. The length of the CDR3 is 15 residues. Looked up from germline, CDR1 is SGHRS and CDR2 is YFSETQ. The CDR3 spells CASFPVVGALAGYTF. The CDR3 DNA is TGCGCCAGCTTCCCTGTGGTAGGGGCGTTGGCTGGCTACACCTTC.

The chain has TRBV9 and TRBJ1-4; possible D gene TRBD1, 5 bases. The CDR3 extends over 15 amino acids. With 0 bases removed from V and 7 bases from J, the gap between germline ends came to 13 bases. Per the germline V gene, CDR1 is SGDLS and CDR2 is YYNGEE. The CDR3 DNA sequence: TGTGCCAGCAGCGTAGGTGAAGGGGTGGGTGAAAAACTGTTTTTT. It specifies CASSVGEGVGEKLFF.

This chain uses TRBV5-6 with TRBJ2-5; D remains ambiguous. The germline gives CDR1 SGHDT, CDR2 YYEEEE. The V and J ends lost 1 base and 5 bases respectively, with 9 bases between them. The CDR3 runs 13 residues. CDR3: CASSLWIQETQYF. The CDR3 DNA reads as TGTGCCAGCAGCTTGTGGATACAGGAGACCCAGTACTTC. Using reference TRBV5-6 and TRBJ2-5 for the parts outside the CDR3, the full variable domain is DAGVTQSPTHLIKTRGQQVTLRCSPKSGHDTVSWYQQALGQGPQFIFQYYEEEERQRGNFPDRFSGHQFPNYSSELNVNALLLGDSALYLCASSLWIQETQYFGPGTRLLVL.